These T cell receptor beta chains were read from a single sample in a study of T cell changes during pregnancy in multiple sclerosis. Clones were sequenced by immunoSEQ multiplex PCR, and TCRdb holds only the in-frame ones, with some missing. The data hold roughly 32,000 clones, with roughly 89% observed a single time. Sequences were derived from CD8+ T cells from peripheral blood mononuclear cells, sampled in the second trimester of pregnancy. All receptors derive from a female donor in good health, enrolled as a control in a pregnancy study. The CDR3 runs from the conserved cysteine through the conserved F or W. The order of the fields is D gene, CDR3 length, V gene, J gene, clone size, CDR3 DNA, CDR3 protein. A D gene is named only where the DNA matches it firmly. The size field is filled for only some rows; it gives once, few, many or a size class.

D gene: TRBD2; CDR3 length: 14; V gene: TRBV27; J gene: TRBJ2-5; clone size: .; CDR3 DNA: TGTGCCAGCAGTACTAGGACTAGTGGTGAGACCCAGTACTTC; CDR3 protein: CASSTRTSGETQYF
D gene: TRBD1; CDR3 length: 13; V gene: TRBV19; J gene: TRBJ2-7; clone size: .; CDR3 DNA: TGTGCCACCCGACAGGGAAGCTCCTACGAGCAGTACTTC; CDR3 protein: CATRQGSSYEQYF
D gene: .; CDR3 length: 16; V gene: TRBV7-9; J gene: TRBJ1-4; clone size: .; CDR3 DNA: TGTGCCAGCAGCTTAAGTATTGGGGGCGGTAATGAAAAACTGTTTTTT; CDR3 protein: CASSLSIGGGNEKLFF
D gene: .; CDR3 length: 16; V gene: TRBV6-6; J gene: TRBJ2-6; clone size: .; CDR3 DNA: TGTGCCAGCAGTTACGGACGGGACTCTGGGGCCAACGTCCTGACTTTC; CDR3 protein: CASSYGRDSGANVLTF
D gene: .; CDR3 length: 15; V gene: TRBV6-4; J gene: TRBJ2-2; clone size: .; CDR3 DNA: TGTGCCAGCAGTGACTCGAGTGAGAACACCGGGGAGCTGTTTTTT; CDR3 protein: CASSDSSENTGELFF
D gene: .; CDR3 length: 14; V gene: TRBV21-1; J gene: TRBJ1-5; clone size: .; CDR3 DNA: TGTGCCAGCAGCAATGTCCGGGGGGTGGGGCCCCAGCATTTT; CDR3 protein: CASSNVRGVGPQHF
D gene: .; CDR3 length: 17; V gene: TRBV7-7; J gene: TRBJ2-1; clone size: .; CDR3 DNA: TGTGCCAGCAGCTCTACCCGGGGTCGAGTTTCCTACAATGAGCAGTTCTTC; CDR3 protein: CASSSTRGRVSYNEQFF
D gene: TRBD1; CDR3 length: 13; V gene: TRBV9; J gene: TRBJ2-7; clone size: once; CDR3 DNA: TGTGCCAGCAGCCCCGGGACAGTACACGAGCAGTACTTC; CDR3 protein: CASSPGTVHEQYF
D gene: .; CDR3 length: 14; V gene: TRBV7-9; J gene: TRBJ1-6; clone size: .; CDR3 DNA: TGTGCCAGCAGCTTGCAAGGGGTTGGTTCACCCCTCCACTTT; CDR3 protein: CASSLQGVGSPLHF
D gene: .; CDR3 length: 16; V gene: TRBV4-3; J gene: TRBJ1-2; clone size: .; CDR3 DNA: TGCGCCAGCAGCCAAGGAACAAAGAAAAATCCCCTTGACTACACCTTC; CDR3 protein: CASSQGTKKNPLDYTF
D gene: TRBD2; CDR3 length: 16; V gene: TRBV27; J gene: TRBJ2-7; clone size: .; CDR3 DNA: TGTGCCAGCAGTTCTAGCGGGGGCTCTATCTCCTACGAGCAGTACTTC; CDR3 protein: CASSSSGGSISYEQYF
D gene: TRBD1; CDR3 length: 19; V gene: TRBV7-9; J gene: TRBJ1-1; clone size: once; CDR3 DNA: TGTGCCAGCAGCGCTCCTCCCGGGGCAGGGGGATCGGTGAACACTGAAGCTTTCTTT; CDR3 protein: CASSAPPGAGGSVNTEAFF
D gene: .; CDR3 length: 16; V gene: TRBV5-1; J gene: TRBJ2-3; clone size: once; CDR3 DNA: TGCGCCAGCGGGGGAGGGGGGCCTCGAATTGTAGATACGCAGTATTTT; CDR3 protein: CASGGGGPRIVDTQYF
D gene: .; CDR3 length: 13; V gene: TRBV5-6; J gene: TRBJ2-1; clone size: .; CDR3 DNA: TGTGCCAGCAGCTTTGGGGGGAACAATGAGCAGTTCTTC; CDR3 protein: CASSFGGNNEQFF
D gene: .; CDR3 length: 12; V gene: TRBV9; J gene: TRBJ2-3; clone size: .; CDR3 DNA: TGTGCCAGCGCCTTTGGGGGGGATACGCAGTATTTT; CDR3 protein: CASAFGGDTQYF
D gene: .; CDR3 length: 13; V gene: TRBV6-1; J gene: TRBJ2-3; clone size: .; CDR3 DNA: TGTGCCAGCAGGGCGCAGGGGACAGATACGCAGTATTTT; CDR3 protein: CASRAQGTDTQYF
D gene: .; CDR3 length: 17; V gene: TRBV30; J gene: TRBJ1-6; clone size: .; CDR3 DNA: TGTGCCTGGAGTGCGGGGCCCGCGGGAACTTATAATTCACCCCTCCACTTT; CDR3 protein: CAWSAGPAGTYNSPLHF
D gene: .; CDR3 length: 13; V gene: TRBV10-3; J gene: TRBJ2-7; clone size: .; CDR3 DNA: TGTGCCACCCTCTACCAAACAGGGTCCGAGCAGTACTTC; CDR3 protein: CATLYQTGSEQYF
D gene: TRBD1; CDR3 length: 14; V gene: TRBV19; J gene: TRBJ2-3; clone size: .; CDR3 DNA: TGTGCCAGTAACGGGGCAGGGGGCGCAGATACGCAGTATTTT; CDR3 protein: CASNGAGGADTQYF
D gene: .; CDR3 length: 16; V gene: TRBV4-3; J gene: TRBJ1-4; clone size: .; CDR3 DNA: TGCGCCAGCAGCCACTTACAGGAGCCCGCGATTGAAAAACTGTTTTTT; CDR3 protein: CASSHLQEPAIEKLFF
D gene: TRBD1; CDR3 length: 14; V gene: TRBV19; J gene: TRBJ1-4; clone size: once; CDR3 DNA: TGTGCCAGTAGCATAACAGGGGGTTCTGAAAAACTGTTTTTT; CDR3 protein: CASSITGGSEKLFF
D gene: TRBD1; CDR3 length: 14; V gene: TRBV30; J gene: TRBJ1-1; clone size: .; CDR3 DNA: TGTGCCTGGAGTACCGGGACAGGGAACACTGAAGCTTTCTTT; CDR3 protein: CAWSTGTGNTEAFF
D gene: .; CDR3 length: 15; V gene: TRBV15; J gene: TRBJ1-3; clone size: .; CDR3 DNA: TGTGCCACCAGCAGACATACAGGGTCTGGAAACACCATATATTTT; CDR3 protein: CATSRHTGSGNTIYF
D gene: .; CDR3 length: 11; V gene: TRBV6-1; J gene: TRBJ1-2; clone size: .; CDR3 DNA: TGTGCCGGGGGGGGTCCCTATGGCTACACCTTC; CDR3 protein: CAGGGPYGYTF
D gene: TRBD2; CDR3 length: 16; V gene: TRBV30; J gene: TRBJ2-1; clone size: .; CDR3 DNA: TGTGCCTGGAGCGGGTTTAGCGGGGGGTCCTACAATGAGCAGTTCTTC; CDR3 protein: CAWSGFSGGSYNEQFF
D gene: .; CDR3 length: 13; V gene: TRBV7-9; J gene: TRBJ2-5; clone size: .; CDR3 DNA: TGTGCCAGCAGCTTGTGGGCTGGCGAGACCCAGTACTTC; CDR3 protein: CASSLWAGETQYF
D gene: .; CDR3 length: 14; V gene: TRBV4-3; J gene: TRBJ2-7; clone size: few; CDR3 DNA: TGCGCCATCCCGACCCCGCAATCTAGGTACGAGCAGTACTTC; CDR3 protein: CAIPTPQSRYEQYF
D gene: .; CDR3 length: 13; V gene: TRBV13; J gene: TRBJ1-2; clone size: .; CDR3 DNA: TGTGCCAGCAGCTTAGCAGGGGACTATGGCTACACCTTC; CDR3 protein: CASSLAGDYGYTF
D gene: .; CDR3 length: 17; V gene: TRBV4-1; J gene: TRBJ1-5; clone size: few; CDR3 DNA: TGCGCCAGCAGCCAAGAGCAGGACAGTCCGCTGAATCAGCCCCAGCATTTT; CDR3 protein: CASSQEQDSPLNQPQHF
D gene: TRBD2; CDR3 length: 18; V gene: TRBV7-6; J gene: TRBJ2-5; clone size: .; CDR3 DNA: TGTGCCAGCAGCTCCGCCATCCTGTGGGGAGGGGACCAAGAGACCCAGTACTTC; CDR3 protein: CASSSAILWGGDQETQYF
D gene: TRBD1; CDR3 length: 16; V gene: TRBV10-1; J gene: TRBJ2-2; clone size: .; CDR3 DNA: TGCGCCAGCAGTGTGGCAGACAGGGGCCGCAACATGGAGCTGTTTTTT; CDR3 protein: CASSVADRGRNMELFF
D gene: TRBD1; CDR3 length: 15; V gene: TRBV5-1; J gene: TRBJ2-1; clone size: once; CDR3 DNA: TGCGCCAGCAGCTTGGCAGGGACAGGGGTCGATGAGCAGTTCTTC; CDR3 protein: CASSLAGTGVDEQFF
D gene: TRBD1; CDR3 length: 14; V gene: TRBV9; J gene: TRBJ1-2; clone size: .; CDR3 DNA: TGTGCCAGCAGGGAGATCACAGGGGACTATGGCTACACCTTC; CDR3 protein: CASREITGDYGYTF
D gene: .; CDR3 length: 13; V gene: TRBV19; J gene: TRBJ1-1; clone size: once; CDR3 DNA: TGTGCCAGTAGTATGACAGAGAACACTGAAGCTTTCTTT; CDR3 protein: CASSMTENTEAFF
D gene: TRBD1; CDR3 length: 14; V gene: TRBV27; J gene: TRBJ1-1; clone size: .; CDR3 DNA: TGTGCCAGCAGGCAGGGGGTAATGAACACTGAAGCTTTCTTT; CDR3 protein: CASRQGVMNTEAFF
D gene: TRBD1; CDR3 length: 15; V gene: TRBV4-1; J gene: TRBJ1-3; clone size: few; CDR3 DNA: TGCGCCAGCAGCCGGGGGGCAGGGGGGGGAAACACCATATATTTT; CDR3 protein: CASSRGAGGGNTIYF
D gene: TRBD1; CDR3 length: 15; V gene: TRBV9; J gene: TRBJ1-3; clone size: .; CDR3 DNA: TGTGCCAGCAGCGTAGAAGGGACAGCGCAAGACGCCATATATTTT; CDR3 protein: CASSVEGTAQDAIYF